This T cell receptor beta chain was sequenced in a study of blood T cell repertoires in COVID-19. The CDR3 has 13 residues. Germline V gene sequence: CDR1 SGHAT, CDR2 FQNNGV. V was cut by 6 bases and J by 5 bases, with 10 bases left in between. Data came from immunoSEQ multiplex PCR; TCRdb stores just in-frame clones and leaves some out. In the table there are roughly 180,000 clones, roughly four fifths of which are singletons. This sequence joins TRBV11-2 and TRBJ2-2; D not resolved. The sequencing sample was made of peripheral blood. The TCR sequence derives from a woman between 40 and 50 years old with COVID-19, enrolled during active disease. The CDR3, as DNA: TGTGCCAGCAGTCTTAGAGGAACCGGGGAGCTGTTTTTT. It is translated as CASSLRGTGELFF.